The 30 T cell receptor beta chains given below trace back to one sample, sequenced in a study of T cell responses to AZD1222 COVID-19 vaccine. Generated by immunoSEQ multiplex PCR, the TCRdb table keeps only in-frame clones and is missing some. Found here are 65,000 to 70,000 clones, roughly four fifths of them singletons; the top ten hold 5.4%. Sequencing used peripheral blood, obtained on day 0 of AZD1222 vaccination. Receptors originate from an adult in good health.

V usage is TRBV5-4 and J usage is TRBJ1-2; 9 nucleotides line up with TRBD1. The V gene end was trimmed by 5 bases and the J gene end by 3 bases; junction bases not matched to a gene: 5. CDR1 is SGHNT and CDR2 is YYREEE in the germline V gene (reference sequence). The CDR3 contains 14 residues. In DNA form, the CDR3 reads TGTGCCAGCAGACAACAGGGGGCGGACTATGGCTACACCTTC. This translates into CASRQQGADYGYTF. Drawing the rest from reference TRBV5-4 and TRBJ1-2, the complete variable domain is ETGVTQSPTHLIKTRGQQVTLRCSSQSGHNTVSWYQQALGQGPQFIFQYYREEENGRGNFPPRFSGLQFPNYSSELNVNALELDDSALYLCASRQQGADYGYTFGSGTRLTVV.

In its sample, this clone was seen once. This chain joins TRBV28 and TRBJ1-6; no clear D. This CDR3 is 13 amino acids long. The germline V gene has CDR1 MDHEN and CDR2 SYDVKM. Trimming stripped 10 bases from V and 10 bases from J, with 17 bases between. As DNA, the CDR3 is TGTGCCACCAGGACGGGTGGAGTGTCACCCCTCCACTTT. Translating gives CATRTGGVSPLHF.

The chain links TRBV5-8 to TRBJ1-2, with D tentatively TRBD1 (6 bases). Trimming pared 3 bases from V and 2 bases from J, leaving 17 bases between. The CDR3 is made up of 16 amino acids. From germline, CDR1 is SGHTS and CDR2 YDEGEE. In DNA, the CDR3 is TGTGCCAGCAGCTCCCTGGCGGGGGCGCCCAACTATGGCTACACCTTC. This encodes CASSSLAGAPNYGYTF.

The chain has TRBV30 and TRBJ2-5; TRBD1 agrees at 7 bases. Trimming at V came to 5 bases and at J to 2 bases, leaving 11 bases not matched to a gene. CDR1 is GTSNPN, CDR2 SVGIG, per germline (reference sequence). The CDR3 length is 15 residues. The CDR3 region is CAWEARDSLQETQYF. The CDR3, as DNA: TGTGCCTGGGAGGCCCGGGACAGCTTACAAGAGACCCAGTACTTC.

CDR3 DNA: TGTGCCAGCAGCCAAGATCTCCGGCTGGCATCCTCCTACGAGCAGTACTTC. Encoded protein: CASSQDLRLASSYEQYF. V is TRBV4-2 and J is TRBJ2-7; D gene ambiguous. The CDR3 is 17 amino acids. CDR1 is LGHNA, CDR2 YNFKEQ, per germline. The germline V and J ends were trimmed by 0 bases and 0 bases, with 15 bases remaining between them.

The genes are TRBV6-5 and TRBJ2-1; weak D call: TRBD2 (5 bases). The CDR3 is 14 amino acids. Germline V gives CDR1 MNHEY, CDR2 SVGAGI. V lost 7 bases to trimming and J lost 11 bases, with 21 bases between them. The CDR3 bases are TGTGCCAGCAACAGCCCAGATGGGGAGAATCAGCAGTTCTTC. Protein product: CASNSPDGENQQFF.

The chain uses TRBV3-1 (or the pseudogene TRBV3-2) and TRBJ2-1, with D tentatively TRBD2 (5 bases). Germline-derived CDR1 and CDR2 are LGHDT and YNNKEL (reference sequence). The CDR3 extends over 14 amino acids. Trimming pared 0 bases from V and 8 bases from J, leaving 11 bases between. CDR3 sequence: CASSQERSVDEQFF. CDR3 coding DNA: TGTGCCAGCAGCCAAGAACGTAGCGTCGATGAGCAGTTCTTC.

The rearrangement links TRBV7-2 to TRBJ1-2; D not certain. Trimming pared 3 bases from V and 8 bases from J, leaving 10 bases between. Germline V gene sequence: CDR1 SGHTA, CDR2 FQGNSA. The CDR3 spans 12 residues. This chain's CDR3 is CASSFQGGGYTF. The CDR3, as DNA: TGTGCCAGCAGCTTTCAAGGAGGAGGCTACACCTTC.

This clone was picked up a small number of times. The chain is built from TRBV29-1 and TRBJ1-2; TRBD1 matches at 7 bases. CDR3 size: 12 residues. CDR1 is SQVTM and CDR2 is ANQGSEA in the germline V gene. With V trimmed by 4 bases and J by 3 bases, 2 bases remained unmatched. CDR3 sequence (DNA): TGCAGCGTTGTTGGGACAGACTATGGCTACACCTTC. This gives the protein CSVVGTDYGYTF.

The V call is TRBV28, the J call TRBJ1-2; D is possibly TRBD1 (6 bases). The CDR3 is 14 residues long. V lost 2 bases to trimming and J lost 2 bases, with 9 bases between them. Germline V gene sequence: CDR1 MDHEN, CDR2 SYDVKM. The CDR3 coding sequence is TGTGCCAGCAGTTTAGGCAGGGGAAACTATGGCTACACCTTC. Its protein product is CASSLGRGNYGYTF.

This clone was found once. The J gene is TRBJ1-1, the V gene TRBV6-6; D is unresolved. The germline CDR1 and CDR2 sequences are MNHNY and SVGAGI (reference sequence). Trimming shortened V by 1 base and J by 6 bases, and 12 bases separated the two germline ends. The length of the CDR3 is 14 residues. CDR3 DNA sequence: TGTGCCAGCAGTTACTACGGAGGGCAGTCTGAAGCTTTCTTT. This translates into CASSYYGGQSEAFF.

The CDR3 sequence is CASSLGTGGLEQYF. CDR3 DNA: TGTGCCAGCAGCTTGGGGACAGGGGGCCTCGAGCAGTACTTC. This rearrangement joins TRBV7-8 to TRBJ2-7; 12 nucleotides agree with TRBD1. V lost 3 bases to trimming and J lost 6 bases; unmatched junction nucleotides: 3. Germline assignment: CDR1 SGHVS and CDR2 FQNEAQ. The CDR3 spans 14 residues.

The chain joins TRBV10-1 to TRBJ2-2; 9 bases are a match to TRBD1. The V gene's germline CDR1 is WNHNN and CDR2 SYGVQD (reference sequence). The CDR3 has 16 amino acids. V was pared by 6 bases and J by 6 bases, with 11 bases of the junction left unmatched. Here the CDR3 reads CASRPGTGIGAGELFF. Written as DNA, the CDR3 is TGCGCCAGCAGACCCGGGACAGGGATTGGGGCCGGGGAGCTGTTTTTT.

This CDR3 is CASSTHTGTGGSYGYTF. Written as DNA, the CDR3 is TGTGCCAGCAGTACCCACACCGGGACAGGGGGCTCCTATGGCTACACCTTC. The chain recombines TRBV27 with TRBJ1-2, with 12 bases fitting TRBD1. CDR3 length: 17 amino acids. The ends lost 5 bases at V and 4 bases at J; junction bases unmatched: 11. Germline CDR1 and CDR2: MNHEY and SMNVEV (reference sequence).

J is TRBJ1-2 and V is TRBV16; D ambiguous. The V gene's germline CDR1 is KGHSY and CDR2 FQNENV. Trimming took 6 bases from V and 7 from J, leaving 18 bases between them. CDR3 length equals 14 residues. CDR3 residues: CASRADSGRGGYTF. The CDR3 bases are TGTGCCAGCAGAGCGGATAGCGGGCGCGGTGGCTACACCTTC.

The chain joins TRBV29-1 to TRBJ1-2; D is undetermined. The V and J ends lost 2 bases and 10 bases respectively, with 17 bases between them. The CDR3 extends over 13 amino acids. The germline gives CDR1 SQVTM, CDR2 ANQGSEA. In nucleotides, the CDR3 is TGCAGCGTTGAATCCGGTTTTCAACTGGACTACACCTTC. It translates to CSVESGFQLDYTF.

The chain employs TRBV5-1 and TRBJ2-7, with 10 bases aligning to TRBD1. The CDR3 length is 13 residues. The germline gives CDR1 SGHRS, CDR2 YFSETQ. With 4 bases clipped from V and 7 bases from J, the junction kept 5 bases outside the gene matches. The CDR3 protein is CASSNWTGGEQYF. For the CDR3, the DNA is TGCGCCAGCAGCAACTGGACAGGGGGAGAGCAGTACTTC.

This clone appeared a single time. The chain carries TRBV3-1 (or the pseudogene TRBV3-2) and TRBJ2-5; D gene unclear. Trimming left V 4 bases short and J 7 bases short, with 13 bases between. The CDR3 extends over 13 amino acids. Germline V CDR1 and CDR2: LGHDT, YNNKEL (reference sequence). Written as DNA, the CDR3 is TGTGCCAGCAGCCCCGGGCTGATCGGGACCCAGTACTTC. Its protein is CASSPGLIGTQYF.

The genes are TRBV12-5 and TRBJ1-1; D is unresolved. The CDR3 is made up of 15 amino acids. V dropped 8 bases and J dropped 2 bases, with 18 bases sitting between them. Germline V gene data show CDR1 as LGHNT and CDR2 as FRNRAP. In DNA form, the CDR3 reads TGTGCTAGTTTCCCTGCCGAGGCTGTCAACACTGAAGCTTTCTTT. Translation: CASFPAEAVNTEAFF. The complete variable domain, with remaining parts taken from reference TRBV12-5 and TRBJ1-1, reads DARVTQTPRHKVTEMGQEVTMRCQPILGHNTVFWYRQTMMQGLELLAYFRNRAPLDDSGMPKDRFSAEMPDATLATLKIQPSEPRDSAVYFCASFPAEAVNTEAFFGQGTRLTVV.

The chain links TRBV29-1 to TRBJ2-7; 10 nucleotides match TRBD1. The germline CDR1 and CDR2 sequences are SQVTM and ANQGSEA. The CDR3 has 14 residues. Trimming cost V 4 bases and J 4 bases; bases outside gene matches: 7. The CDR3 here is CSVALTGGKYEQYF. CDR3 DNA sequence: TGCAGCGTTGCTCTGACAGGGGGCAAGTACGAGCAGTACTTC.

The rearrangement links TRBV30 to TRBJ2-7, with 8 bases lining up with TRBD2. The germline V gene has CDR1 GTSNPN and CDR2 SVGIG (reference sequence). The CDR3 loop spans 14 amino acids. V trimming: 6 bases; J trimming: 4 bases; junction bases outside the gene matches: 11. The CDR3 region is CACHAGGGRYEQYF. CDR3 in DNA: TGTGCCTGCCACGCCGGCGGGGGGCGGTACGAGCAGTACTTC. The variable domain in full, completed from reference TRBV30 and TRBJ2-7, reads SQTIHQWPATLVQPVGSPLSLECTVEGTSNPNLYWYRQAAGRGLQLLFYSVGIGQISSEVPQNLSASRPQDRQFILSSKKLLLSDSGFYLCACHAGGGRYEQYFGPGTRLTVT.

The chain uses TRBV20-1 and TRBJ2-3; 12 positions agree with TRBD2. The germline V gene encodes CDR1 DFQATT and CDR2 SNEGSKA (reference sequence). The junction had 4 bases not matched to a gene; V was cut back by 3 bases and J by 0 bases. This CDR3 contains 16 residues. CDR3: CSASPSGGVSTDTQYF. In DNA form, the CDR3 reads TGCAGTGCTAGTCCTAGCGGGGGGGTTAGCACAGATACGCAGTATTTT.

The V and J genes are TRBV4-3 and TRBJ2-2, with D perhaps matching TRBD1 (5 bases). Germline-derived CDR1 and CDR2 are LGHNA and YSLEER. The ends were cut back, 0 bases at V and 4 bases at J, with 15 bases in the middle. The CDR3 spans 17 residues. The CDR3 region is CASSQEPNRQSTGELFF. CDR3 nucleotides: TGCGCCAGCAGCCAAGAACCTAATCGACAGAGCACCGGGGAGCTGTTTTTT.

This chain links TRBV5-8 with TRBJ1-2; D perhaps matches TRBD1 (6 bases). Trimming left V 4 bases short and J 4 bases short, with 17 bases between. Germline V gene data show CDR1 as SGHTS and CDR2 as YDEGEE. This CDR3 spans 15 amino acids. The CDR3 is CASSLRGALGYGYTF. CDR3 coding DNA: TGTGCCAGCAGCCTTAGGGGGGCCCTTGGCTATGGCTACACCTTC.

The rearrangement uses TRBV2 and TRBJ1-1; no clear D gene. The V end lost 6 bases, the J end lost 4 bases, and 12 bases lay between the germline ends. Germline CDR1 and CDR2: SNHLY and FYNNEI. This CDR3 region has 13 residues. The CDR3 DNA reads as TGTGCCAGCAGCAAAGCTGGAGGCACTGAAGCTTTCTTT. Translated: CASSKAGGTEAFF.

The rearrangement uses TRBV5-4 and TRBJ1-2; 7 bases match TRBD1. The CDR3 loop spans 14 amino acids. V lost 3 bases, J lost 10 bases, and 12 bases stayed unmatched. From germline, CDR1 is SGHNT and CDR2 YYREEE (reference sequence). The CDR3 DNA follows: TGTGCCAGCAGCTCGTCAGGGGGAGTTTCGGTCTACACCTTC. As protein: CASSSSGGVSVYTF. The variable domain in full, completed from reference TRBV5-4 and TRBJ1-2, reads ETGVTQSPTHLIKTRGQQVTLRCSSQSGHNTVSWYQQALGQGPQFIFQYYREEENGRGNFPPRFSGLQFPNYSSELNVNALELDDSALYLCASSSSGGVSVYTFGSGTRLTVV.

The V gene is TRBV18, the J gene TRBJ2-7; perhaps TRBD2 as D (5 bases). The CDR3 has 17 amino acids. Between the trimmed V and J ends, which lost 3 bases and 2 bases, there was a span of 20 bases. Germline CDR1 reads KGHSH; CDR2 reads LQKENI. The CDR3 sequence is CASSPIGLGSSAYEQYF. In DNA, the CDR3 is TGTGCCAGCTCACCGATCGGCTTGGGGAGTTCCGCCTACGAGCAGTACTTC.

The V and J genes are TRBV14 and TRBJ2-7; 11 nucleotides agree with TRBD1. Germline trimming cut 4 bases from V and 4 bases from J; bases unmatched to any gene: 3. This CDR3 comprises 14 residues. Germline CDR1 is SGHDN and CDR2 is FVKESK. The CDR3 loop reads CASSLGDRGYEQYF. CDR3 bases: TGTGCCAGCAGCCTTGGGGACAGGGGGTACGAGCAGTACTTC.

In this sample, this clone turned up a few times. V gene TRBV10-3 combines with J gene TRBJ1-2; 7 positions match TRBD1. CDR3 size: 15 residues. Germline V gives CDR1 ENHRY, CDR2 SYGVKD. CDR3 region: CAGGPDSAPTYGYTF. The CDR3 nucleotides read TGTGCAGGGGGCCCGGACAGCGCACCAACCTATGGCTACACCTTC.

Comments on this clone: Within the sample, other DNA sequences also encode this same CDR3. This chain joins TRBV7-3 and TRBJ2-1, with TRBD2 identical over 11 bases. Germline values: CDR1 SGHTA, CDR2 FQGTGA. V shed 5 bases and J 4 bases; nucleotides not matched to a gene: 4. This CDR3 has 15 amino acids. CDR3 DNA: TGTGCCAGCAGCCTTAGCGGGGGGGTATACAATGAGCAGTTCTTC. This encodes CASSLSGGVYNEQFF.